This T cell receptor beta chain is from a study of graft-versus-host responses after intestinal transplantation. Whole-study context: Recipients were given multivisceral, liver-intestinal, or isolated intestinal transplants. Study results and caveats: Allografts of patients with graft-donor T cell macrochimerism showed high graft-versus-host to host-versus-graft clone ratios.

Concerning this clone: Its antigen is currently unknown.

Generated by immunoSEQ multiplex PCR, the TCRdb table keeps only in-frame clones and is missing some. The sample has around 110,000 clones, roughly nine tenths seen once. V gave up 4 bases and J gave up 4 bases, with 17 bases separating them. The CDR3 runs 15 residues. Germline V CDR1 and CDR2: ENHRY, SYGVKD. The chain has TRBV10-3 and TRBJ2-7, with D possibly matching TRBD1 (5 bases). The origin of this receptor is a human donor who received an intestinal transplant. The material was unstimulated CD4+ T cells sorted from spleen or lymph node cells, obtained before intestinal transplant. CDR3 region: CAISAVDSGAYEQYF. The CDR3 DNA reads as TGTGCCATCAGTGCGGTAGACAGTGGGGCGTACGAGCAGTACTTC.